The sequence of this TCR beta chain was determined in a study of T cells expressing NK-cell markers. After re-calling the 5' RACE reads, TCRdb lists one entry per CDR3 protein, DNA absent. Across about 550,000 distinct CDR3 sequences, the top ten clones capture approximately 3.5% of the sample. This CDR3 comprises 18 residues. Germline V gene data show CDR1 as MNHEY and CDR2 as SVGAGI. The sequence was collected from a young man in good health. The sample taken for sequencing was blood T cells: a sorted CD56 or NKG2C T cell subset, CD4+ or CD8+ T cells, or bulk PBMC T cells (not recorded which). The chain uses TRBV6-5 and TRBJ1-1; checking the TCRdb D call of TRBD1 is not possible without DNA. CDR3 in amino acids: CASSYSGGWTGANTEAFF.